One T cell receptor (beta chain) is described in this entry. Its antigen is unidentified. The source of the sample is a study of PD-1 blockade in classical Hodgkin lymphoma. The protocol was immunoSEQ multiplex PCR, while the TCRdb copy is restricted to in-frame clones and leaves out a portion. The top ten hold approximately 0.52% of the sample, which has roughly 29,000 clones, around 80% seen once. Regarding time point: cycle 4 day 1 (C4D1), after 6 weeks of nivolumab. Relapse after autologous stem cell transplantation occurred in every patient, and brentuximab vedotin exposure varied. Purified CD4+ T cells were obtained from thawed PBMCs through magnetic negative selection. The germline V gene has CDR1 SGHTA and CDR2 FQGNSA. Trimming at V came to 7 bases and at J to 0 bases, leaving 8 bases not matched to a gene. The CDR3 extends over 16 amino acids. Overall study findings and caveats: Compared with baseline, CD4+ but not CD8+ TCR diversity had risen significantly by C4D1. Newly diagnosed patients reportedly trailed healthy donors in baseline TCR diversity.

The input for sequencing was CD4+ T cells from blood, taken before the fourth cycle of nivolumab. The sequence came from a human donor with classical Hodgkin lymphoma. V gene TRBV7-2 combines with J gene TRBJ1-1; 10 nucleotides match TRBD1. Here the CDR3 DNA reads TGTGCCAGCAAAGGACAGGGGGGGGTTATGAACACTGAAGCTTTCTTT. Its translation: CASKGQGGVMNTEAFF.